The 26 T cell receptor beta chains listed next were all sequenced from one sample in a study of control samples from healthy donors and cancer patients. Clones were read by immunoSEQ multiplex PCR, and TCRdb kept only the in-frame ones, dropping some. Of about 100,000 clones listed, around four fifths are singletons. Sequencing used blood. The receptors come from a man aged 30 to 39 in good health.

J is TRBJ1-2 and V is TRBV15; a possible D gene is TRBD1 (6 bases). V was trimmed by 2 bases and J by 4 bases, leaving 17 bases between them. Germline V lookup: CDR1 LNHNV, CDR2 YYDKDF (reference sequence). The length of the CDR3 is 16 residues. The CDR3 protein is CATSRLASRGSYGYTF. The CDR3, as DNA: TGTGCCACCAGCAGATTAGCCTCGAGGGGGAGCTATGGCTACACCTTC.

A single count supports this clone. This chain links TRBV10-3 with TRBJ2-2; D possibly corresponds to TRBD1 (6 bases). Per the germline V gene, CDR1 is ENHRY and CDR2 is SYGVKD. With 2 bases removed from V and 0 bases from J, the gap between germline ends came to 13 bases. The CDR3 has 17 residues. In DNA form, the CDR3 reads TGTGCCATCAGTGAGCGCGAGCAGGGGCCGAACACCGGGGAGCTGTTTTTT. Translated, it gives CAISEREQGPNTGELFF.

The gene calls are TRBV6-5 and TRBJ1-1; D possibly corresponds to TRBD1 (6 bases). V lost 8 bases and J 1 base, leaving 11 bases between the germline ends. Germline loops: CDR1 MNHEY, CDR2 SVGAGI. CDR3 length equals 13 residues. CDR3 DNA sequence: TGTGCCAGCGATTGGGGGGCGAACACTGAAGCTTTCTTT. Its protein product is CASDWGANTEAFF.

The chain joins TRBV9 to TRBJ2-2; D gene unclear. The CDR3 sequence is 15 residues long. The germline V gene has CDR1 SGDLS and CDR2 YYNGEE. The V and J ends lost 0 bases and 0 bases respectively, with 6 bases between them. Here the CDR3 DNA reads TGTGCCAGCAGCGTAGGATTCGCGAACACCGGGGAGCTGTTTTTT. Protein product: CASSVGFANTGELFF.

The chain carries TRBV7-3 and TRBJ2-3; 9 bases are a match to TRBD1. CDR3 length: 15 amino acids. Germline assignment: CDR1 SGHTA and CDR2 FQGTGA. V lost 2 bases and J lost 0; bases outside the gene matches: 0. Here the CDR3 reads CASSLGTGSTDTQYF. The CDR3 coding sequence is TGTGCCAGCAGCTTAGGGACAGGGAGCACAGATACGCAGTATTTT.

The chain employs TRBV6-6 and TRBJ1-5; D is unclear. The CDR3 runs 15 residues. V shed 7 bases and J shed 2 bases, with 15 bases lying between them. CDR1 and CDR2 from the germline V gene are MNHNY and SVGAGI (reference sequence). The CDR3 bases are TGTGCCAGCAATCTGGCGGACGTCCGCAATCAGCCCCAGCATTTT. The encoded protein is CASNLADVRNQPQHF.

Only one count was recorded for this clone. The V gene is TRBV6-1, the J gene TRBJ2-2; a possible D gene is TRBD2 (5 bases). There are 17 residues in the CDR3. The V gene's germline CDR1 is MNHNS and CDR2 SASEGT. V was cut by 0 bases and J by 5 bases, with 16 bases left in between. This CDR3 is CASSEAKRLHTTGELFF. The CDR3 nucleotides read TGTGCCAGCAGTGAAGCTAAGCGACTACATACTACCGGGGAGCTGTTTTTT.

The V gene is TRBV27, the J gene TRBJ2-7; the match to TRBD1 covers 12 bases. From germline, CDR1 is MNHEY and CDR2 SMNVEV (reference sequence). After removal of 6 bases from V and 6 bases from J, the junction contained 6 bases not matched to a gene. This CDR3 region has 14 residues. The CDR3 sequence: CASSRGTGGREQYF. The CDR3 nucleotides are TGTGCCAGCAGCAGAGGGACAGGGGGCCGCGAGCAGTACTTC.

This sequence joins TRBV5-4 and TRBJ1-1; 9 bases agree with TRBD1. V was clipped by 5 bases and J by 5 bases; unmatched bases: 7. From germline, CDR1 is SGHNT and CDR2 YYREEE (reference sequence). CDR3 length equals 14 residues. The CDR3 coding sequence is TGTGCCAGCAGATCGGACAGGGGAGATACTGAAGCTTTCTTT. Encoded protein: CASRSDRGDTEAFF.

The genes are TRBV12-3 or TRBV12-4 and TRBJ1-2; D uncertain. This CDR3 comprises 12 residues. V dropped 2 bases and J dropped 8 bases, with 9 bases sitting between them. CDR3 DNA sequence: TGTGCCAGCAGTTTAAGGTTCGGGGGCTACACCTTC. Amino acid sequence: CASSLRFGGYTF.

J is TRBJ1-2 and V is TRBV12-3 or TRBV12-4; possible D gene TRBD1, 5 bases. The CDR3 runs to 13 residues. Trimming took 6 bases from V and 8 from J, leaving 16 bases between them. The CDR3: CASRPSGSQGYTF. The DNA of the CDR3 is TGTGCCAGCAGACCATCAGGGTCGCAAGGCTACACCTTC.

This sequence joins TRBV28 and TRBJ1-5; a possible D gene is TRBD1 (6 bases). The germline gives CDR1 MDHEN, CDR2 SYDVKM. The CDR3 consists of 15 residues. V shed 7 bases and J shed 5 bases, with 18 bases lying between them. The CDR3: CASIDRRGAHQPQHF. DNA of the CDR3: TGTGCCAGCATTGACCGGCGGGGGGCGCATCAGCCCCAGCATTTT.

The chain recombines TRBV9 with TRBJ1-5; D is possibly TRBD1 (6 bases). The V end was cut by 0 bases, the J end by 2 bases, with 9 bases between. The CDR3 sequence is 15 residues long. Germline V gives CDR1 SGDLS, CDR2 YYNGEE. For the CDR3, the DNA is TGTGCCAGCAGCGTAGATGCAGGGGGCAATCAGCCCCAGCATTTT. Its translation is CASSVDAGGNQPQHF.

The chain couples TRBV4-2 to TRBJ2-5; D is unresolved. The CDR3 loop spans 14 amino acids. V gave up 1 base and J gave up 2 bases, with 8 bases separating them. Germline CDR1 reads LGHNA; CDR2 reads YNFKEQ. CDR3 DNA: TGTGCCAGCAGCCAAGGGGCCAGTCAAGAGACCCAGTACTTC. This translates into CASSQGASQETQYF.

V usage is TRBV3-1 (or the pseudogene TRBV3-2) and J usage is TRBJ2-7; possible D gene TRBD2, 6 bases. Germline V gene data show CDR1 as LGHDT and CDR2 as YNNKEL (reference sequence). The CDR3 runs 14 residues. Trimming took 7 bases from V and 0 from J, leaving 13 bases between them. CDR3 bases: TGTGCCAGCACAAAGGCGGGGAGCTCCTACGAGCAGTACTTC. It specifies CASTKAGSSYEQYF.

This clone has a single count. CDR3 in DNA: TGTGCCAGCAAGACGGGCAATGAAAAACTGTTTTTT. It is translated as CASKTGNEKLFF. J is TRBJ1-4 and V is TRBV6-5; D not resolved. The germline V and J ends were trimmed by 7 bases and 5 bases, with 8 bases remaining between them. CDR1 and CDR2 (germline): MNHEY, SVGAGI. The CDR3 sequence is 12 residues long.

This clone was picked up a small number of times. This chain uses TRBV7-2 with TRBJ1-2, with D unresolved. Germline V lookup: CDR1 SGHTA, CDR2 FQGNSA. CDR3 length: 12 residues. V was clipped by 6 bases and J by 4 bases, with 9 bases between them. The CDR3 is CASSPGVYGYTF. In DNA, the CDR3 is TGTGCCAGCAGTCCAGGTGTCTATGGCTACACCTTC.

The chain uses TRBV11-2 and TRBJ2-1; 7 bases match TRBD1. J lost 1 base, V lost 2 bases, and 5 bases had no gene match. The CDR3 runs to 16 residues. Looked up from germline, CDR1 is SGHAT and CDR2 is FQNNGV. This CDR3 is CASSLRSDRSYNEQFF. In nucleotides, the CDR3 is TGTGCCAGCAGCTTACGTTCGGACAGGTCCTACAATGAGCAGTTCTTC.

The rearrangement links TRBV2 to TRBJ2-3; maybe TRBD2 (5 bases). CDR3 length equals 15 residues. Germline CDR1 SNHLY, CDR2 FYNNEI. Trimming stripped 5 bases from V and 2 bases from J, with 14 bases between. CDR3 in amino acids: CASSSTRVDTDTQYF. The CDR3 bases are TGTGCCAGCAGTTCAACTAGAGTCGACACAGATACGCAGTATTTT. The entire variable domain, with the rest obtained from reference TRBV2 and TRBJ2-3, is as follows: EPEVTQTPSHQVTQMGQEVILRCVPISNHLYFYWYRQILGQKVEFLVSFYNNEISEKSEIFDDQFSVERPDGSNFTLKIRSTKLEDSAMYFCASSSTRVDTDTQYFGPGTRLTVL.

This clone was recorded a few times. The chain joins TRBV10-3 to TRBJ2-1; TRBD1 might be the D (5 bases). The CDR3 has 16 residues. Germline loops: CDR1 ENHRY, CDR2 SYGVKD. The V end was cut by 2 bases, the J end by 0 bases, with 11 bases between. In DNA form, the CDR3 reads TGTGCCATCAGTGAGAGGGGCAGGAGCTCCTACAATGAGCAGTTCTTC. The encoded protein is CAISERGRSSYNEQFF.

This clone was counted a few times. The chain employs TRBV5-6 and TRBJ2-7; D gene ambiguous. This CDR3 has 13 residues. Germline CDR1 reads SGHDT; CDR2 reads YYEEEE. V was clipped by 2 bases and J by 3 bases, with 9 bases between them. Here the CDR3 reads CASSFGRSYEQYF. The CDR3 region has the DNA TGTGCCAGCAGCTTTGGTCGCAGCTACGAGCAGTACTTC.

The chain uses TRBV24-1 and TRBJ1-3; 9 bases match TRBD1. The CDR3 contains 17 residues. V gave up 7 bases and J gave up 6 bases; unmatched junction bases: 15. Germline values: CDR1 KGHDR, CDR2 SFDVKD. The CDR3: CATRIRDRDIILNTIYF. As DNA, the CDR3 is TGTGCCACCAGAATAAGGGACAGGGACATAATACTAAACACCATATATTTT.

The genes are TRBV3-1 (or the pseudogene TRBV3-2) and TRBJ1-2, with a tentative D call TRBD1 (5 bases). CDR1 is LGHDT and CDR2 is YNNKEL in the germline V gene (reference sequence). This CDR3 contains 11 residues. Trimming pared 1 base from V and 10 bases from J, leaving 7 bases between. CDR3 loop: CASSQARDYTF. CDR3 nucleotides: TGTGCCAGCAGCCAAGCCAGGGACTACACCTTC.

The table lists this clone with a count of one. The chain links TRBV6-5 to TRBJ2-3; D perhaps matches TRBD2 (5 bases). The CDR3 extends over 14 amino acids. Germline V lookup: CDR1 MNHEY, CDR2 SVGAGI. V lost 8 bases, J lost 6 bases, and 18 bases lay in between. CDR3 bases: TGTGCCAGCCGGACGGGAAGCGCTGGGGATACGCAGTATTTT. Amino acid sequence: CASRTGSAGDTQYF.

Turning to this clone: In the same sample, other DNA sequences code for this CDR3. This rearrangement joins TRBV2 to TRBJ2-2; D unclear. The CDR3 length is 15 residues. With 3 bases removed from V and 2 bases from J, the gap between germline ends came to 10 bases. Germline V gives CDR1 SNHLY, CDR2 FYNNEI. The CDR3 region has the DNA TGTGCCAGCAGTGAGCAGGCCCCTAACACCGGGGAGCTGTTTTTT. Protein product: CASSEQAPNTGELFF.

The CDR3 protein is CASSVRADYGYTF. In DNA, the CDR3 is TGTGCCAGCAGTGTCAGGGCCGACTATGGCTACACCTTC. The gene calls are TRBV28 and TRBJ1-2, with D possibly TRBD1 on 5 matching bases. The CDR3 extends over 13 amino acids. V lost 5 bases and J 3 bases, leaving 10 bases between the germline ends. Germline V gene lookup returns CDR1 MDHEN and CDR2 SYDVKM.